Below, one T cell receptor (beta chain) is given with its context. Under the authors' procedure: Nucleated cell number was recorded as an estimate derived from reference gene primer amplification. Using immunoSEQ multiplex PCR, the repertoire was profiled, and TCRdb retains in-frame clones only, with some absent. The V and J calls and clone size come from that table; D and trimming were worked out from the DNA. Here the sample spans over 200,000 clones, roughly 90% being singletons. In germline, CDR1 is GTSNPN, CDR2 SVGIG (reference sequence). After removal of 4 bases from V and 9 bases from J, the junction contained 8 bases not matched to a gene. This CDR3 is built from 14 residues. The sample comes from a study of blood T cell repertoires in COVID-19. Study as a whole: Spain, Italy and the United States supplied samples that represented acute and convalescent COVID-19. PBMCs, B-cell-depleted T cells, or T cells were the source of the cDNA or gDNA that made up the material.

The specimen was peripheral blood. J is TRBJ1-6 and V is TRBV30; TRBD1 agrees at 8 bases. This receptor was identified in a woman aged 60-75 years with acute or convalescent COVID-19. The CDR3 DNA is TGTGCCTGGAATCGCGGGACAGGAGCTTCACCCCTCCACTTT. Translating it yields CAWNRGTGASPLHF.